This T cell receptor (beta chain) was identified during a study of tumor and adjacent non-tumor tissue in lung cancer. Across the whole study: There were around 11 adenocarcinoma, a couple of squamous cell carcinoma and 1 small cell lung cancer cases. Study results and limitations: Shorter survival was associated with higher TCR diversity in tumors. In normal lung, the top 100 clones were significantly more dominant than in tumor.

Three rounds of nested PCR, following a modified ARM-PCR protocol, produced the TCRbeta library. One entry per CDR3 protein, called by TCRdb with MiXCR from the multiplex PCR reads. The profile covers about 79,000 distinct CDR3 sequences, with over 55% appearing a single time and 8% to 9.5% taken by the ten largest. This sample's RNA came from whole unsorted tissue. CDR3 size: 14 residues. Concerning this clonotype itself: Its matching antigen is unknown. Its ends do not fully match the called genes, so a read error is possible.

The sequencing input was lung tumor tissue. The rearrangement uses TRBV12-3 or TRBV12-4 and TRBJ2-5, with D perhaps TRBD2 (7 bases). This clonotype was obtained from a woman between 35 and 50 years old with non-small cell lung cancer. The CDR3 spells CANSFPGGGGTQYF. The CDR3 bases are TGTGCCAACAGTTTTCCCGGGGGCGGGGGGACCCAGTACTTC.